The next 6 T cell receptor beta chains were all read from a single sample in a study of blood T cells in healthy people across ages. Combining a sample-barcoded 5' primer with a J-beta primer mix, a second PCR ran for roughly 7 to 11 cycles. TCRdb reprocessed the 5' RACE reads with MiXCR, giving one entry per CDR3 protein. The table records 1.5 million to 2 million distinct CDR3 sequences, about 30% of them present only once. Sequenced sample: blood. The receptors were gathered from a young woman in good health.

V gene TRBV20-1 combines with J gene TRBJ2-3; 11 positions agree with TRBD2. Germline V gene lookup returns CDR1 DFQATT and CDR2 SNEGSKA (reference sequence). V gave up 0 bases and J gave up 3 bases; unmatched junction bases: 5. This CDR3 is 16 amino acids long. The CDR3, as DNA: TGCAGTGCTAGAGATCCTCCTAGCGGGAGGACAGATACGCAGTATTTT. It encodes CSARDPPSGRTDTQYF.

The table lists this clonotype with many counts. This chain joins TRBV7-9 and TRBJ2-7; the D gene is possibly TRBD2 (7 bases). CDR1 and CDR2 (germline): SEHNR, FQNEAQ (reference sequence). This CDR3 has 16 amino acids. V was cut by 4 bases and J by 3 bases, with 19 bases left in between. This chain's CDR3 is CASSSNQGRGNYEQYF. The CDR3, as DNA: TGTGCCAGCAGCTCCAATCAGGGGCGGGGGAACTACGAGCAGTACTTC.

There are many counts of this clonotype. The chain has TRBV19 and TRBJ2-7, with D tentatively TRBD1 (5 bases). Germline-derived CDR1 and CDR2 are LNHDA and SQIVND (reference sequence). The CDR3 runs to 14 residues. The V and J ends lost 3 bases and 1 base respectively, with 10 bases between them. The CDR3 nucleotides are TGTGCCAGTAGTATTACGGCAGGGTCCTACGAGCAGTACTTC. It encodes CASSITAGSYEQYF.

This chain links TRBV9 with TRBJ2-7, with 10 bases aligning to TRBD1. This CDR3 spans 15 amino acids. Germline loops: CDR1 SGDLS, CDR2 YYNGEE. J lost 7 bases, V lost 2 bases, and 9 bases had no gene match. The CDR3 sequence: CASSVGTGAALEQYF. In DNA form, the CDR3 reads TGTGCCAGCAGCGTTGGGACAGGGGCGGCCCTAGAGCAGTACTTC.

J is TRBJ1-1 and V is TRBV12-3 or TRBV12-4; 7 positions agree with TRBD1. The CDR3 is 14 amino acids. After removal of 5 bases from V and 5 bases from J, the junction contained 8 bases not matched to a gene. The CDR3 DNA sequence: TGTGCCAGCAGTCCCCAGGGGGTAGGAACTGAAGCTTTCTTT. Translating it yields CASSPQGVGTEAFF.

This sequence joins TRBV7-9 and TRBJ2-1; tentative D call: TRBD2 (5 bases). V gave up 0 bases and J gave up 9 bases, with 12 bases separating them. The V gene's germline CDR1 is SEHNR and CDR2 FQNEAQ (reference sequence). The CDR3 consists of 14 residues. In nucleotides, the CDR3 is TGTGCCAGCAGCTTAGCGCCCCCGGGGTCTGAGCAGTTCTTC. It translates to CASSLAPPGSEQFF.